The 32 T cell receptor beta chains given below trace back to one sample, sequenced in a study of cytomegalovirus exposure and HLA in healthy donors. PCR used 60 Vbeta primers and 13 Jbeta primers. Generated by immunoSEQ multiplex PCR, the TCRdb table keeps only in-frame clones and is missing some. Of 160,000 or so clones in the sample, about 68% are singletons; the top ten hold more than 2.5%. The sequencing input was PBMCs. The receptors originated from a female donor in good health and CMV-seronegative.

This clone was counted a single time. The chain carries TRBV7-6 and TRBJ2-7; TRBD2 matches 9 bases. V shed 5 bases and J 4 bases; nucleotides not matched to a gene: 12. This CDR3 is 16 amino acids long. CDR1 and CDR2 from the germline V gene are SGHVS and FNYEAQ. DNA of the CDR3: TGTGCCAGCAGCCCCGGGGCGGGAGGGCCTGAGTACGAGCAGTACTTC. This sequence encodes CASSPGAGGPEYEQYF.

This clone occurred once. The CDR3 nucleotides are TGTGCCAGCAGCTTCGTCCCGGGACTTGGGAATGAGCAGTTCTTC. Its protein product is CASSFVPGLGNEQFF. The rearrangement uses TRBV7-2 and TRBJ2-1; tentatively, D is TRBD2 (6 bases). V gave up 3 bases and J gave up 7 bases, with 16 bases separating them. The CDR3 covers 15 residues. Germline assignment: CDR1 SGHTA and CDR2 FQGNSA.

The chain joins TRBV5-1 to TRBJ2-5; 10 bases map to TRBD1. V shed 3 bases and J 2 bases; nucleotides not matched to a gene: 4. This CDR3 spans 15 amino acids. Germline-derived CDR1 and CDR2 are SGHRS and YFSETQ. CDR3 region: CASSSGDRGQETQYF. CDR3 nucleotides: TGCGCCAGCAGCTCTGGGGACAGGGGACAAGAGACCCAGTACTTC.

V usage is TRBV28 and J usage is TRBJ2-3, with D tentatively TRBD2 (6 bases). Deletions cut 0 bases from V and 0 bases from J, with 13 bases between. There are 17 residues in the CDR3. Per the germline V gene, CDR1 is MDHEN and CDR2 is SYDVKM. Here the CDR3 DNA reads TGTGCCAGCAGTTTATGGGCGGGCGGGGCCAGCACAGATACGCAGTATTTT. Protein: CASSLWAGGASTDTQYF.

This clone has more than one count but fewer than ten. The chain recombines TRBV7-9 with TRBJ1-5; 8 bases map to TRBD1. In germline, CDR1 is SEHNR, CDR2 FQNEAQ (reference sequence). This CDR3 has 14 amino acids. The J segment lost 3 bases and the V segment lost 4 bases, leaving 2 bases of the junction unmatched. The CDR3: CASSWGQANQPQHF. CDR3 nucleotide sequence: TGTGCCAGCAGCTGGGGACAGGCCAATCAGCCCCAGCATTTT.

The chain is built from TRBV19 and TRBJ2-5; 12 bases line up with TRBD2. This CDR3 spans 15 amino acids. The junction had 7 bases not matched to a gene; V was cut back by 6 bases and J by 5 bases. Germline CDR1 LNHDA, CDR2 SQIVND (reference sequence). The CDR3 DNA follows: TGTGCCAGTAGCTCTAGCGGGAGGGCCTGGGAGACCCAGTACTTC. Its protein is CASSSSGRAWETQYF.

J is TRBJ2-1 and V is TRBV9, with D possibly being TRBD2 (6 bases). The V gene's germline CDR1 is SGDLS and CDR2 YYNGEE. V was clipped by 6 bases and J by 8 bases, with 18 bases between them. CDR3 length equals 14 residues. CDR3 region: CASTGDAMSDEQFF. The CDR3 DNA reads TGTGCCAGCACGGGGGACGCTATGAGCGATGAGCAGTTCTTC. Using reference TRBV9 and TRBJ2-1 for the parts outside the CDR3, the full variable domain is DSGVTQTPKHLITATGQRVTLRCSPRSGDLSVYWYQQSLDQGLQFLIQYYNGEERAKGNILERFSAQQFPDLHSELNLSSLELGDSALYFCASTGDAMSDEQFFGPGTRLTVL.

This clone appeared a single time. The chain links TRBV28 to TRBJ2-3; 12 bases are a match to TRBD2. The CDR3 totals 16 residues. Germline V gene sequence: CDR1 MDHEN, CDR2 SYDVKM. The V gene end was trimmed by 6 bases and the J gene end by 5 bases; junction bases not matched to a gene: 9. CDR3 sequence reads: CASSFRLAGAVDTQYF. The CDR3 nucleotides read TGTGCCAGCAGCTTCAGACTAGCGGGAGCGGTAGATACGCAGTATTTT.

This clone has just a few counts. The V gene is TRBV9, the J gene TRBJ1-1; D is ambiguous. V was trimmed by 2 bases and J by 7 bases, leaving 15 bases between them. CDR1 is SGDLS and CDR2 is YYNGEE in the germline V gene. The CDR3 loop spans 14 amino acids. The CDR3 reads CASSVGFGEDEAFF. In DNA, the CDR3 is TGTGCCAGCAGCGTTGGGTTCGGGGAGGATGAAGCTTTCTTT.

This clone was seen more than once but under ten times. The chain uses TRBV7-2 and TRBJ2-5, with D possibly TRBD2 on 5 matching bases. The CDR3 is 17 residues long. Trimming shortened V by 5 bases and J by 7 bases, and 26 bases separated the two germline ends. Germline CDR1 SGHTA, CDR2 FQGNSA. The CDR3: CASSPLLSSGVPRTQYF. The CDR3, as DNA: TGTGCCAGCAGCCCACTCCTCTCGAGCGGTGTACCAAGGACCCAGTACTTC.

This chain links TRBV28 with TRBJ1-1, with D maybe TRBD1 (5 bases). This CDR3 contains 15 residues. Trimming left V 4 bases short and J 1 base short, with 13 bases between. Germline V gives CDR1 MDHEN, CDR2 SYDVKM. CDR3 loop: CASSSNSDKNTEAFF. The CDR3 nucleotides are TGTGCCAGCAGTTCCAATTCGGACAAGAACACTGAAGCTTTCTTT.

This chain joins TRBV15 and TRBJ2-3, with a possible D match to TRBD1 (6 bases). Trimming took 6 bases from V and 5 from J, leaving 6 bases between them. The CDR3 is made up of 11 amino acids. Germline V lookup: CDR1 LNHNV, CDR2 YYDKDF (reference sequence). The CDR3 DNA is TGTGCCACCAGAGGGGGAGATACGCAGTATTTT. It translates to CATRGGDTQYF.

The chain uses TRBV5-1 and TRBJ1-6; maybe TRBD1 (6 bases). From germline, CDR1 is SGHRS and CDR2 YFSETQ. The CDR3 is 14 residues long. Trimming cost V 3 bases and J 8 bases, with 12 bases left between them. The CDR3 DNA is TGCGCCAGCAGCTGGACGGACAGCGATTCACCCCTCCACTTT. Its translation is CASSWTDSDSPLHF.

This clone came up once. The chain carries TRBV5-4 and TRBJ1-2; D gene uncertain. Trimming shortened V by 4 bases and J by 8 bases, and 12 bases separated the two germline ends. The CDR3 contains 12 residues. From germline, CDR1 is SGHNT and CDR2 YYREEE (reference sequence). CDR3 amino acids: CASSPDLGGYTF. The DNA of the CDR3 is TGTGCCAGCAGCCCGGACTTGGGGGGCTACACCTTC. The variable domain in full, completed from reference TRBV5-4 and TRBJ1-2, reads ETGVTQSPTHLIKTRGQQVTLRCSSQSGHNTVSWYQQALGQGPQFIFQYYREEENGRGNFPPRFSGLQFPNYSSELNVNALELDDSALYLCASSPDLGGYTFGSGTRLTVV.

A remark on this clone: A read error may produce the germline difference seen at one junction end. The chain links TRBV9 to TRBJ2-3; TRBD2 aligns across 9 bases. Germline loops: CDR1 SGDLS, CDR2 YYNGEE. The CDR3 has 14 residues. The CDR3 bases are TGTGCCGGCAGCGTAGCGGGGGAGACAGATACGCAGTATTTT. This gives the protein CAGSVAGETDTQYF.

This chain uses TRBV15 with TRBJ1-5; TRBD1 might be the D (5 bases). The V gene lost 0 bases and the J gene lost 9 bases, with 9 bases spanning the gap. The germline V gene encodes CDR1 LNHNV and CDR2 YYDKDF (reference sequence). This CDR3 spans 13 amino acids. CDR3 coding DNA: TGTGCCACCAGCAGAGACCTGGGGGGGCCCCAGCATTTT. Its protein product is CATSRDLGGPQHF.

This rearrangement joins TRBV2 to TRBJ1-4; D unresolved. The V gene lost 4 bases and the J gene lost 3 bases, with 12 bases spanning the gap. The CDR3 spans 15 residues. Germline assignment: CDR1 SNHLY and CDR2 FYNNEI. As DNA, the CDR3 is TGTGCCAGCAGTGGGACTCAGGCAGCTAATGAAAAACTGTTTTTT. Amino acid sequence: CASSGTQAANEKLFF.

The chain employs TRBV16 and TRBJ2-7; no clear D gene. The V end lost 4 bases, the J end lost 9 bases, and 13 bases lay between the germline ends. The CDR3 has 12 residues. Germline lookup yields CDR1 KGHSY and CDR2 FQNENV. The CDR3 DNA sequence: TGTGCCAGCAGCCGCGTCTTCTTTGGGCAGTACTTC. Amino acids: CASSRVFFGQYF.

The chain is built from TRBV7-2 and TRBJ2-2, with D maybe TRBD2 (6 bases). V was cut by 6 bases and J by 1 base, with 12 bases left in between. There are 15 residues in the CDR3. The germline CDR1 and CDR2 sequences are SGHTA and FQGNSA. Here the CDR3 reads CASSPGLRNTGELFF. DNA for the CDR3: TGTGCCAGCAGTCCGGGACTGAGGAACACCGGGGAGCTGTTTTTT. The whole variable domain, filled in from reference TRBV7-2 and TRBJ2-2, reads GAGVSQSPSNKVTEKGKDVELRCDPISGHTALYWYRQSLGQGLEFLIYFQGNSAPDKSGLPSDRFSAERTGGSVSTLTIQRTQQEDSAVYLCASSPGLRNTGELFFGEGSRLTVL.

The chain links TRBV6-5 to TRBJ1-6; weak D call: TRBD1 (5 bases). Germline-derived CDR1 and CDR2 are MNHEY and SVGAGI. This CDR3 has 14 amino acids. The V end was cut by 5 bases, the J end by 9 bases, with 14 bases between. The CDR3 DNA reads TGTGCCAGCAGTCTCCGGGGGGAGGCTTCACCCCTCCACTTT. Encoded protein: CASSLRGEASPLHF.

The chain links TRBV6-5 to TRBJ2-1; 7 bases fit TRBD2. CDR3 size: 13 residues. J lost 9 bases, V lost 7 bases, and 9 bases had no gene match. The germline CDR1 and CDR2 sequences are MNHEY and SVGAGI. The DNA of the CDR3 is TGTGCCAGCACTCTGACTAGCCGAGGTGAGCAGTTCTTC. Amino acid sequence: CASTLTSRGEQFF.

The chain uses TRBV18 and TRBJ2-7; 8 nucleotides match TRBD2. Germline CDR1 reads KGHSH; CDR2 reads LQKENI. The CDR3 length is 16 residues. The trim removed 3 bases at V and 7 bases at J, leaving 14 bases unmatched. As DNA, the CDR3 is TGTGCCAGCTCACCGCGCGGGGCGGGGGGCGTTTGGGAGCAGTACTTC. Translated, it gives CASSPRGAGGVWEQYF.

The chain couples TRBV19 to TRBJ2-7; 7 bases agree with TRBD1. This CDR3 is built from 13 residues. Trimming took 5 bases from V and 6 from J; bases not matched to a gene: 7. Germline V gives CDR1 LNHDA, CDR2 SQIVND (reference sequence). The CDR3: CASSLTGAGEQYF. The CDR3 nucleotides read TGTGCCAGTAGTCTTACAGGGGCAGGCGAGCAGTACTTC.

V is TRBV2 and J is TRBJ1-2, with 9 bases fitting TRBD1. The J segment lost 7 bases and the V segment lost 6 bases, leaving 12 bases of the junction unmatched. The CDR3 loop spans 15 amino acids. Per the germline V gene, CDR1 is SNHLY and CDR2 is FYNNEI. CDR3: CASRAPGTGMSGYTF. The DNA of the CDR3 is TGTGCCAGCAGGGCCCCGGGGACAGGGATGTCTGGCTACACCTTC.

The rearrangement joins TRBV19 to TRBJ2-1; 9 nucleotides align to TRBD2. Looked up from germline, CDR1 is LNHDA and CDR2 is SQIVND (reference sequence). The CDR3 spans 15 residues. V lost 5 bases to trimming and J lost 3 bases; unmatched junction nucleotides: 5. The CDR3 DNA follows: TGTGCCAGTAGTGGTGAGCGGGGGGTCTACAATGAGCAGTTCTTC. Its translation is CASSGERGVYNEQFF.

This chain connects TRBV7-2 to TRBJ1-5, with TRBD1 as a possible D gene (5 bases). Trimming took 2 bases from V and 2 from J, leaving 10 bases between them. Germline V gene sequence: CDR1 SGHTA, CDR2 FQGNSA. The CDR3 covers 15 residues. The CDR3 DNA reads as TGTGCCAGCAGCTTAACGGGGGACGGCAATCAGCCCCAGCATTTT. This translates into CASSLTGDGNQPQHF.

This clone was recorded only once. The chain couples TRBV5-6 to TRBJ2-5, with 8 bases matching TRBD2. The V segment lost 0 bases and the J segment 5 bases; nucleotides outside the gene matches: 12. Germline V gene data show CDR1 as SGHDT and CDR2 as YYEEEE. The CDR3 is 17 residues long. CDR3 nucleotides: TGTGCCAGCAGCTTGGCCCGACTAGCGCCGCCCATCGAGACCCAGTACTTC. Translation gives CASSLARLAPPIETQYF.

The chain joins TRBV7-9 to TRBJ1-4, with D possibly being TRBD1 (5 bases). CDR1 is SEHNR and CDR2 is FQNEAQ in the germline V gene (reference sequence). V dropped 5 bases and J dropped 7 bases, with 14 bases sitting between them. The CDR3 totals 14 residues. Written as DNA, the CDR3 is TGTGCCAGCAGCCCTATGGGGGGGGTTGAAAAACTGTTTTTT. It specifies CASSPMGGVEKLFF.

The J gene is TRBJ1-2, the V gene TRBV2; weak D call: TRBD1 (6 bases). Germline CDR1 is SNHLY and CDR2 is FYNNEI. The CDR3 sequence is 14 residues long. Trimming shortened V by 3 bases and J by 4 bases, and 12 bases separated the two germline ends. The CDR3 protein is CASSDRGFSYGYTF. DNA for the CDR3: TGTGCCAGCAGTGACAGGGGTTTTAGCTATGGCTACACCTTC. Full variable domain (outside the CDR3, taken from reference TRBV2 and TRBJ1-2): EPEVTQTPSHQVTQMGQEVILRCVPISNHLYFYWYRQILGQKVEFLVSFYNNEISEKSEIFDDQFSVERPDGSNFTLKIRSTKLEDSAMYFCASSDRGFSYGYTFGSGTRLTVV.

The CDR3 region is CSVMQGQGAGNTIYF. The CDR3 DNA reads TGCAGCGTTATGCAAGGACAGGGGGCGGGAAACACCATATATTTT. The chain carries TRBV29-1 and TRBJ1-3; the match to TRBD1 covers 11 bases. In germline, CDR1 is SQVTM, CDR2 ANQGSEA. V was pared by 5 bases and J by 4 bases, with 7 bases of the junction left unmatched. This CDR3 contains 15 residues. Full variable domain (outside the CDR3, taken from reference TRBV29-1 and TRBJ1-3): SAVISQKPSRDICQRGTSLTIQCQVDSQVTMMFWYRQQPGQSLTLIATANQGSEATYESGFVIDKFPISRPNLTFSTLTVSNMSPEDSSIYLCSVMQGQGAGNTIYFGEGSWLTVV.

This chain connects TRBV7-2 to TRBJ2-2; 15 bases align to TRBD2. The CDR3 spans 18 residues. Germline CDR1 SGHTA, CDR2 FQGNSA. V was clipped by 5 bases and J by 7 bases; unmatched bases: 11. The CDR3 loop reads CASSAPGLAGGGGGELFF. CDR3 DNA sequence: TGTGCCAGCAGCGCTCCGGGACTAGCGGGAGGAGGTGGCGGGGAGCTGTTTTTT.

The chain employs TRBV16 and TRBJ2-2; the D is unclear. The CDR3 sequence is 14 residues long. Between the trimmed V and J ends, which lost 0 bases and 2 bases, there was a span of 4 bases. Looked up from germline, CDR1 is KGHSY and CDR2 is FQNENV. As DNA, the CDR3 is TGTGCCAGCAGCCAATCCAGTAACACCGGGGAGCTGTTTTTT. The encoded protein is CASSQSSNTGELFF.